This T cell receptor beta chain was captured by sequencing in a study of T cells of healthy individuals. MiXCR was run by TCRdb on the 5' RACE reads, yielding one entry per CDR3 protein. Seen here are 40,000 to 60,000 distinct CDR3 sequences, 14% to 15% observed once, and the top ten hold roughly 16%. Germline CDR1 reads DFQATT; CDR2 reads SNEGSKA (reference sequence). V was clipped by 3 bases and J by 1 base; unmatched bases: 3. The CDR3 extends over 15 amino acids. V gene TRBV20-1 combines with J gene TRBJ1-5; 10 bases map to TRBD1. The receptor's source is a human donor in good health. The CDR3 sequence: CSASGTGVSNQPQHF. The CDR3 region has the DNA TGCAGTGCTAGTGGGACAGGGGTAAGCAATCAGCCCCAGCATTTT.